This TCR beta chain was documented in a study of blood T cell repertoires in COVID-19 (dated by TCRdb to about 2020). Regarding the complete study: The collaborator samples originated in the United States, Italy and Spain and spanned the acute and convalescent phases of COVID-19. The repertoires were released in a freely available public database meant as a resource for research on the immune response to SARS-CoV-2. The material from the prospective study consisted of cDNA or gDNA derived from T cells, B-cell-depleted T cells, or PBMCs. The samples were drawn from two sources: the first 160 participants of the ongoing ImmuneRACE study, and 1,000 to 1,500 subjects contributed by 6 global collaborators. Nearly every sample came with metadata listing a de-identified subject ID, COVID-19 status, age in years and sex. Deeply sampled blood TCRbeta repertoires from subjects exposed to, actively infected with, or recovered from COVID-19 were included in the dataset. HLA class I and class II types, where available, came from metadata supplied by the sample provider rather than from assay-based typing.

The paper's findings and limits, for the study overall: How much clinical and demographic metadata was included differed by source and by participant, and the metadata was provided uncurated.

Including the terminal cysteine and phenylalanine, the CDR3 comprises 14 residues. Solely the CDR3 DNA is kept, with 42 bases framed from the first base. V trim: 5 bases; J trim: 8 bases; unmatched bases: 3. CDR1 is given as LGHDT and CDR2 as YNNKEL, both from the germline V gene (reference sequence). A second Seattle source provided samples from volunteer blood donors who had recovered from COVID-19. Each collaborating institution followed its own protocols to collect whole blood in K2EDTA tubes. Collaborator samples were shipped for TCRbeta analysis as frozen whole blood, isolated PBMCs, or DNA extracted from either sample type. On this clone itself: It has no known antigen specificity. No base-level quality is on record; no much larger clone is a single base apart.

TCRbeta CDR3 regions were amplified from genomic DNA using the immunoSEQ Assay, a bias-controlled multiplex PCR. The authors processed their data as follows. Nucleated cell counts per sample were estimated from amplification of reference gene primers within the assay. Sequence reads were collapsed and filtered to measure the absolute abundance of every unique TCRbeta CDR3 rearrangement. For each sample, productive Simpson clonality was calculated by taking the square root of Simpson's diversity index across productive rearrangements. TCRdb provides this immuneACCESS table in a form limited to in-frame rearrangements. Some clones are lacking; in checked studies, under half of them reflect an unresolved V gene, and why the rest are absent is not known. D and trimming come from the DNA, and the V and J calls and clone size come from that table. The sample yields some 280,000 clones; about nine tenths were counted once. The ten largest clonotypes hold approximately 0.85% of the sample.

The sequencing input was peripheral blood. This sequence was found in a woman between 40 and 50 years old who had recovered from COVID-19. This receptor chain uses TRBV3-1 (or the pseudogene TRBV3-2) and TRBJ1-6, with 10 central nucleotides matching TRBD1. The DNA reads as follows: TGTGCCAGCAGCTTTGGGACAGGGGATTCACCCCTCCACTTT. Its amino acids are CASSFGTGDSPLHF.